Below, 28 T cell receptor beta chains from the same sample are listed, as sequenced in a study of T-cell reconstitution after alpha-beta-depleted transplantation in children. TCRbeta library preparation incorporated unique molecular identifiers. TCRdb fed the PCR reads into MiXCR, producing one record per CDR3 protein. The table shows about 420,000 distinct CDR3 sequences, with roughly 10% occurring only once. The sequencing used PBMCs from the stem cell graft donor, collected from the stem cell graft. The source is a human donor who donated a stem cell graft to a child with acute myeloid leukemia.

The chain joins TRBV5-1 to TRBJ2-3, with 8 bases that match TRBD1. This CDR3 is 14 amino acids long. In germline, CDR1 is SGHRS, CDR2 YFSETQ. V lost 5 bases and J lost 6; bases outside the gene matches: 8. The CDR3 spells CASSSDRAPDTQYF. CDR3 coding DNA: TGCGCCAGCAGTTCGGACAGGGCCCCGGATACGCAGTATTTT. The whole variable domain, filled in from reference TRBV5-1 and TRBJ2-3, reads KAGVTQTPRYLIKTRGQQVTLSCSPISGHRSVSWYQQTPGQGLQFLFEYFSETQRNKGNFPGRFSGRQFSNSRSEMNVSTLELGDSALYLCASSSDRAPDTQYFGPGTRLTVL.

The J gene is TRBJ2-1, the V gene TRBV20-1; 11 bases align to TRBD2. With 6 bases clipped from V and 5 bases from J, the junction kept 9 bases outside the gene matches. Germline CDR1 is DFQATT and CDR2 is SNEGSKA (reference sequence). This CDR3 has 15 residues. CDR3 protein: CSAQPLAGGHNEQFF. CDR3 DNA sequence: TGCAGTGCCCAACCCCTAGCGGGAGGTCACAATGAGCAGTTCTTC.

The gene calls are TRBV9 and TRBJ1-5; 9 bases line up with TRBD1. The germline gives CDR1 SGDLS, CDR2 YYNGEE. V dropped 0 bases and J dropped 7; count of bases not matched to a gene: 5. This CDR3 is 15 amino acids long. CDR3 loop: CASSVGGDRDQPQHF. The CDR3 nucleotides are TGTGCCAGCAGCGTAGGGGGGGACAGGGACCAGCCCCAGCATTTT.

The table lists this clonotype with a few counts. V usage is TRBV29-1 and J usage is TRBJ2-5; TRBD2 aligns across 14 bases. The ends lost 7 bases at V and 2 bases at J; junction bases unmatched: 6. The CDR3 consists of 15 residues. The V gene's germline CDR1 is SQVTM and CDR2 ANQGSEA. CDR3 protein: CSAGTSGGAQETQYF. Here the CDR3 DNA reads TGCAGCGCCGGGACTAGCGGGGGAGCTCAAGAGACCCAGTACTTC.

This clonotype was picked up many times. CDR3 sequence (DNA): TGTGCCAGCAGCCGGACGGGCGCGGCTGAAGCTTTCTTT. Protein: CASSRTGAAEAFF. This chain links TRBV5-6 with TRBJ1-1; D remains ambiguous. The CDR3 spans 13 residues. The V and J ends lost 4 bases and 6 bases respectively, with 13 bases between them. Per the germline V gene, CDR1 is SGHDT and CDR2 is YYEEEE.

The chain is built from TRBV6-1 and TRBJ1-2; 10 nucleotides match TRBD1. The CDR3 covers 16 residues. Germline lookup yields CDR1 MNHNS and CDR2 SASEGT. The junction had 10 bases not matched to a gene; V was cut back by 5 bases and J by 4 bases. The CDR3 nucleotides are TGTGCCAGCAGTCTCGCGGGGACAGGGGTAGTCTATGGCTACACCTTC. Its translation: CASSLAGTGVVYGYTF.

This clonotype was observed a handful of times. V and J are TRBV6-5 and TRBJ2-1, with 7 positions matching TRBD2. The V gene end was trimmed by 4 bases and the J gene end by 7 bases; junction bases not matched to a gene: 7. The germline CDR1 and CDR2 sequences are MNHEY and SVGAGI. The CDR3 runs 14 residues. This CDR3 reads CASSSGGMGNEQFF. DNA of the CDR3: TGTGCCAGCAGTTCGGGGGGTATGGGGAATGAGCAGTTCTTC.

This clonotype was seen once. V gene TRBV30 combines with J gene TRBJ2-7; possibly TRBD1 or TRBD2 for D (6 bases each). V was trimmed by 3 bases and J by 5 bases, leaving 11 bases between them. CDR1 is GTSNPN and CDR2 is SVGIG in the germline V gene (reference sequence). The CDR3 contains 12 residues. The CDR3 nucleotides are TGTGCCTGGAGCCCGGAGGGGGACGAGCAGTACGTC. Amino acid sequence: CAWSPEGDEQYV.

The chain has TRBV20-1 and TRBJ1-1, with TRBD1 as a possible D gene (6 bases). The germline V and J ends were trimmed by 0 bases and 6 bases, with 8 bases remaining between them. The CDR3 extends over 12 amino acids. Germline CDR1 and CDR2: DFQATT and SNEGSKA (reference sequence). The CDR3 reads CSAREGGAEAFF. In DNA form, the CDR3 reads TGCAGTGCTAGAGAGGGGGGCGCTGAAGCTTTCTTT.

The rearrangement uses TRBV7-9 and TRBJ2-7, with a possible D match to TRBD1 (5 bases). Germline lookup yields CDR1 SEHNR and CDR2 FQNEAQ (reference sequence). Deletions cut 2 bases from V and 6 bases from J, with 8 bases between. The CDR3 is 12 amino acids. The CDR3 region is CASSLQGFEQYV. Here the CDR3 DNA reads TGTGCCAGCAGCTTACAGGGTTTCGAGCAGTACGTC.

This clonotype was counted between two and nine times. The chain employs TRBV12-3 or TRBV12-4 and TRBJ1-1; no reliable D call. The CDR3 has 15 amino acids. Trimming stripped 6 bases from V and 2 bases from J, with 16 bases between. In nucleotides, the CDR3 is TGTGCCAGCAGCCCCAAGAGGCAGAGAAACACTGAAGCTTTCTTT. Translated: CASSPKRQRNTEAFF.

This clonotype was detected only a few times. This chain links TRBV9 with TRBJ2-3; 7 nucleotides line up with TRBD1. Trimming removed 5 bases from V and 2 bases from J; junction bases left unmatched: 2. The germline V gene encodes CDR1 SGDLS and CDR2 YYNGEE. This CDR3 spans 13 amino acids. The CDR3 is CASRGQLTDTQYF. DNA for the CDR3: TGTGCCAGCAGGGGACAGCTCACAGATACGCAGTATTTT.

In its sample, this clonotype was seen a few times. The chain has TRBV15 and TRBJ2-2, with D perhaps given as TRBD1 or TRBD2 (5 bases each). Trimming took off 4 bases at V and 4 bases at J, with 16 bases between the two ends. The CDR3 is 16 amino acids. Germline CDR1 and CDR2: LNHNV and YYDKDF (reference sequence). CDR3 sequence (DNA): TGTGCCACCAGCACGCTGGGCAGGGAGAGCACCGGGGAGCTGTTTTTT. Amino acid sequence: CATSTLGRESTGELFF.

There are many counts of this clonotype. The CDR3 region is CASSSGQGGTEAFF. CDR3 in DNA: TGCGCCAGCAGCTCCGGACAGGGCGGCACTGAAGCTTTCTTT. J is TRBJ1-1 and V is TRBV5-1; 8 bases are a match to TRBD1. Losses at the gene ends were 3 bases for V and 4 bases for J; bases not matched to a gene: 5. The CDR3 consists of 14 residues. CDR1 and CDR2 (germline): SGHRS, YFSETQ.

This clonotype showed up just a few times. The V and J genes are TRBV20-1 and TRBJ2-7, with 13 bases lining up with TRBD2. CDR3 length equals 15 residues. Germline V gene lookup returns CDR1 DFQATT and CDR2 SNEGSKA (reference sequence). Losses at the gene ends were 5 bases for V and 3 bases for J; bases not matched to a gene: 7. This chain's CDR3 is CSAGPGTSGNYEQYF. The CDR3 nucleotides are TGCAGTGCTGGGCCCGGGACTAGCGGGAACTACGAGCAGTACTTC.

In this sample, this clonotype turned up many times. The chain couples TRBV7-9 to TRBJ1-1, with D possibly matching TRBD1 (5 bases). The V gene's germline CDR1 is SEHNR and CDR2 FQNEAQ (reference sequence). This CDR3 spans 14 amino acids. Trimming left V 1 base short and J 0 bases short, with 6 bases between. CDR3 loop: CASSLDRLNTEAFF. The DNA of the CDR3 is TGTGCCAGCAGCTTAGACAGGCTGAACACTGAAGCTTTCTTT.

The gene calls are TRBV19 and TRBJ2-6; unclear D gene. The germline V gene encodes CDR1 LNHDA and CDR2 SQIVND (reference sequence). The CDR3 covers 15 residues. V was clipped by 5 bases and J by 0 bases, with 8 bases between them. CDR3 sequence reads: CASSPPVSGANVLTF. The CDR3 DNA sequence: TGTGCCAGTAGTCCACCCGTCTCTGGGGCCAACGTCCTGACTTTC.

This chain joins TRBV27 and TRBJ2-5, with 7 nucleotides matching TRBD1. Germline V gives CDR1 MNHEY, CDR2 SMNVEV (reference sequence). This CDR3 spans 14 amino acids. After removal of 6 bases from V and 0 bases from J, the junction contained 4 bases not matched to a gene. The CDR3 sequence: CASRGTAYQETQYF. The CDR3 DNA reads as TGTGCCAGCAGAGGGACAGCGTACCAAGAGACCCAGTACTTC.

CDR3 nucleotide sequence: TGTGCCAGCATCGAATTTAACACCGGGGAGCTGTTTTTT. This translates into CASIEFNTGELFF. The chain employs TRBV6-1 and TRBJ2-2; no clear D. CDR1 and CDR2 from the germline V gene are MNHNS and SASEGT. V was trimmed by 7 bases and J by 2 bases, leaving 8 bases between them. The CDR3 loop spans 13 amino acids.

This clonotype has only a few counts. This sequence joins TRBV4-2 and TRBJ2-7; D is possibly TRBD2 (7 bases). Looked up from germline, CDR1 is LGHNA and CDR2 is YNFKEQ. The CDR3 contains 17 residues. Trimming took 0 bases from V and 1 from J, leaving 16 bases between them. DNA of the CDR3: TGTGCCAGCAGCCAAGATGGGGGGGCTACCCCATCCTACGAGCAGTACTTC. Protein product: CASSQDGGATPSYEQYF.

In this sample, this clonotype turned up a few times. The chain links TRBV18 to TRBJ1-2; TRBD1 matches at 7 bases. Germline values: CDR1 KGHSH, CDR2 LQKENI. V lost 5 bases, J lost 3 bases, and 15 bases stayed unmatched. The CDR3 is 17 amino acids. The CDR3 reads CASSTTGALQGDYGYTF. The CDR3 nucleotides are TGTGCCAGCTCAACAACAGGGGCCTTACAGGGAGACTATGGCTACACCTTC. Variable domain in full (rest from reference TRBV18 and TRBJ1-2): NAGVMQNPRHLVRRRGQEARLRCSPMKGHSHVYWYRQLPEEGLKFMVYLQKENIIDESGMPKERFSAEFPKEGPSILRIQQVVRGDSAAYFCASSTTGALQGDYGYTFGSGTRLTVV.

On this clonotype: At one end the junction does not follow the germline gene, possibly because of a read error. The gene calls are TRBV7-9 and TRBJ2-1; 13 bases line up with TRBD2. The CDR3 contains 13 residues. Germline CDR1 is SEHNR and CDR2 is FQNEAQ (reference sequence). DNA of the CDR3: TGTGCCAACGGACTAGCGGGAGATATCCTAGAGTTTTTC. Translation: CANGLAGDILEFF. The full variable domain, in which reference TRBV7-9 and TRBJ2-1 provide the parts outside the CDR3, is DTGVSQNPRHKITKRGQNVTFRCDPISEHNRLYWYRQTLGQGPEFLTYFQNEAQLEKSRLLSDRFSAERPKGSFSTLEIQRTEQGDSAMYLCANGLAGDILEFFGPGTRLTVL.

This clonotype was observed a handful of times. V gene TRBV25-1 combines with J gene TRBJ1-2; 8 nucleotides match TRBD1. Germline V CDR1 and CDR2: MGHDK, SYGVNS. Germline trimming cut 5 bases from V and 3 bases from J; bases unmatched to any gene: 17. This CDR3 comprises 18 residues. CDR3: CASSPNPGTGHMDYGYTF. In DNA form, the CDR3 reads TGTGCCAGCAGTCCCAATCCCGGGACAGGACACATGGACTATGGCTACACCTTC.

The gene calls are TRBV12-3 or TRBV12-4 and TRBJ1-2; the match to TRBD1 covers 7 bases. After removal of 3 bases from V and 2 bases from J, the junction contained 3 bases not matched to a gene. This CDR3 has 14 residues. The CDR3 spells CASSFEQGNYGYTF. The CDR3 nucleotides are TGTGCCAGCAGTTTCGAACAGGGGAACTATGGCTACACCTTC.

This clonotype has just a few counts. The chain carries TRBV5-6 and TRBJ2-2, with TRBD2 matching over 8 bases. V dropped 1 base and J dropped 0; count of bases not matched to a gene: 2. Looked up from germline, CDR1 is SGHDT and CDR2 is YYEEEE. This CDR3 contains 16 residues. The CDR3 region is CASSLYGGANTGELFF. CDR3 coding DNA: TGTGCCAGCAGCTTGTACGGGGGGGCGAACACCGGGGAGCTGTTTTTT.

This chain links TRBV13 with TRBJ2-1; D is possibly TRBD2 (7 bases). The length of the CDR3 is 16 residues. Trimming removed 7 bases at V and 5 bases at J, with 21 bases between. Germline V gives CDR1 PRHDT, CDR2 FYEKMQ (reference sequence). DNA for the CDR3: TGTGCCAGCACCTCAAGCTTAGGGGGGGACGACAATGAGCAGTTCTTC. Translated, it gives CASTSSLGGDDNEQFF.

Many counts were recorded for this clonotype. The chain has TRBV7-2 and TRBJ2-7; D might be TRBD1 (6 bases). This CDR3 spans 15 amino acids. Trimming left V 1 base short and J 3 bases short, with 13 bases between. The germline CDR1 and CDR2 sequences are SGHTA and FQGNSA. As DNA, the CDR3 is TGTGCCAGCAGCTTAGACAGGGATTCGTACTACGAGCAGTACTTC. Its protein is CASSLDRDSYYEQYF.

This clonotype was counted a few times. In nucleotides, the CDR3 is TGCGCCAGCAGCGGGGGGGCCAAATACGAGCAGTACTTC. Translated: CASSGGAKYEQYF. This sequence joins TRBV4-1 and TRBJ2-7, with D perhaps TRBD2 (7 bases). With 5 bases removed from V and 4 bases from J, the gap between germline ends came to 12 bases. Germline V gene sequence: CDR1 MGHRA, CDR2 YSYEKL. This CDR3 has 13 residues.